These 27 T cell receptor beta chains were all obtained from the same sample, sequenced in a study of technical replicates of blood from several donors listed by TCRdb under 2017. Libraries were constructed by the immunoSEQ multiplex PCR assay. In TCRdb, the immuneACCESS table is reduced to in-frame sequences with V and J assigned. These tables do not hold every clone; where another copy was compared, an unresolved V gene accounts for under half, and the others remain unexplained. This sample lists approximately 99,000 clones; 95% to 97% were detected once. The ten biggest clones cover about 0.36% of the sample. What was sequenced was T cells isolated from PBMCs. The receptors were gathered from a human donor in good health.

V gene TRBV29-1 combines with J gene TRBJ1-2; TRBD1 agrees at 9 bases. V trimming: 5 bases; J trimming: 6 bases; junction bases outside the gene matches: 4. Germline CDR1 reads SQVTM; CDR2 reads ANQGSEA. The CDR3 length is 12 residues. CDR3 sequence (DNA): TGCAGCGTTTCCGGGACAGGGAATGGCTACACCTTC. Its translation: CSVSGTGNGYTF.

This sequence joins TRBV19 and TRBJ2-3; D is perhaps TRBD1 (6 bases). This CDR3 is built from 14 residues. Germline V CDR1 and CDR2: LNHDA, SQIVND (reference sequence). V lost 7 bases and J lost 4, with 15 bases in between. CDR3 sequence (DNA): TGTGCCAGTAATACCAATCGACAGGCAGATACGCAGTATTTT. It codes for CASNTNRQADTQYF. Full variable domain (remainder filled in from reference TRBV19 and TRBJ2-3): DGGITQSPKYLFRKEGQNVTLSCEQNLNHDAMYWYRQDPGQGLRLIYYSQIVNDFQKGDIAEGYSVSREKKESFPLTVTSAQKNPTAFYLCASNTNRQADTQYFGPGTRLTVL.

This clone showed up just once. V is TRBV27 and J is TRBJ1-1; 7 nucleotides agree with TRBD1. This CDR3 is built from 12 residues. From germline, CDR1 is MNHEY and CDR2 SMNVEV (reference sequence). V lost 7 bases and J lost 4; bases outside the gene matches: 3. This chain's CDR3 is CASIRQGTEAFF. DNA of the CDR3: TGTGCCAGCATAAGACAGGGCACTGAAGCTTTCTTT.

The chain combines TRBV6-6 with TRBJ2-7, with 7 bases lining up with TRBD1. The CDR3 totals 15 residues. The germline V gene encodes CDR1 MNHNY and CDR2 SVGAGI (reference sequence). Germline trimming cut 6 bases from V and 1 base from J; bases unmatched to any gene: 9. The CDR3 spells CASRDPGTASYEQYF. CDR3 DNA sequence: TGTGCCAGCAGGGACCCCGGGACAGCTTCCTACGAGCAGTACTTC.

The chain carries TRBV4-2 and TRBJ2-7; 13 nucleotides match TRBD2. In germline, CDR1 is LGHNA, CDR2 YNFKEQ. This CDR3 spans 17 amino acids. Losses at the gene ends were 1 base for V and 1 base for J; bases not matched to a gene: 4. CDR3 amino acids: CASSQGLAGGGSYEQYF. The CDR3 DNA follows: TGTGCCAGCAGCCAAGGACTAGCGGGAGGTGGATCCTACGAGCAGTACTTC.

Here the CDR3 reads CASSSSGRGSTGELFF. The CDR3 coding sequence is TGTGCCAGCAGTTCTAGCGGGAGGGGGAGCACCGGGGAGCTGTTTTTT. The V and J genes are TRBV7-9 and TRBJ2-2, with 12 bases matching TRBD2. Trimming took 6 bases from V and 4 from J; bases not matched to a gene: 6. There are 16 residues in the CDR3. Looked up from germline, CDR1 is SEHNR and CDR2 is FQNEAQ (reference sequence).

This clone was seen just once. The rearrangement joins TRBV5-6 to TRBJ2-7; 10 bases are shared with TRBD2. With V trimmed by 0 bases and J by 2 bases, 2 bases remained unmatched. The CDR3 totals 15 residues. CDR1 is SGHDT, CDR2 YYEEEE, per germline. The DNA of the CDR3 is TGTGCCAGCAGCTTGGAGGGACTAGCGACCTACGAGCAGTACTTC. It specifies CASSLEGLATYEQYF.

V gene TRBV19 combines with J gene TRBJ2-5, with a weak D call TRBD2 (5 bases). The length of the CDR3 is 16 residues. The germline gives CDR1 LNHDA, CDR2 SQIVND (reference sequence). V lost 4 bases and J lost 4, with 19 bases in between. CDR3 sequence reads: CASSSSEGYPGETQYF. The DNA of the CDR3 is TGTGCCAGTAGTAGCTCCGAGGGCTACCCAGGAGAGACCCAGTACTTC.

The V gene is TRBV4-3, the J gene TRBJ2-6, with D possibly being TRBD1 (8 bases). Germline V gene sequence: CDR1 LGHNA, CDR2 YSLEER. This CDR3 has 20 amino acids. With 2 bases removed from V and 4 bases from J, the gap between germline ends came to 24 bases. CDR3 DNA: TGCGCCAGCAGCCAACAATACGGGGGGACAGGAGGGGTAGGGGCCAACGTCCTGACTTTC. This codes for CASSQQYGGTGGVGANVLTF.

This chain links TRBV2 with TRBJ2-7; TRBD1 is a possible D gene (6 bases). Trimming took 6 bases from V and 4 from J, leaving 13 bases between them. The CDR3 is made up of 13 amino acids. Germline V gene data show CDR1 as SNHLY and CDR2 as FYNNEI. The CDR3 DNA reads TGTGCCAGCAGCGTAGGACAGCGTTACGAGCAGTACTTC. This codes for CASSVGQRYEQYF.

This chain links TRBV2 with TRBJ2-1, with a tentative D call TRBD2 (5 bases). The V end was cut by 4 bases, the J end by 3 bases, with 7 bases between. Germline CDR1 reads SNHLY; CDR2 reads FYNNEI. The length of the CDR3 is 13 residues. The CDR3 spells CASSVGLYNEQFF. The CDR3 DNA reads TGTGCCAGCAGTGTAGGACTCTACAATGAGCAGTTCTTC.

V and J are TRBV7-2 and TRBJ1-4, with 8 bases matching TRBD1. CDR1 and CDR2 (germline): SGHTA, FQGNSA. The length of the CDR3 is 15 residues. V trimming: 5 bases; J trimming: 6 bases; junction bases outside the gene matches: 8. The CDR3 sequence is CASSEQGARYEKLFF. The CDR3 bases are TGTGCCAGCAGCGAGCAGGGGGCGCGGTATGAAAAACTGTTTTTT.

The chain combines TRBV4-1 with TRBJ2-7, with 10 nucleotides matching TRBD2. This CDR3 is 18 amino acids long. J was trimmed by 5 bases and V by 0 bases; bases with no gene match: 13. CDR1 is MGHRA, CDR2 YSYEKL, per germline. The CDR3 region has the DNA TGCGCCAGCAGCCAAGAAATTCCGGGAGCGGGAGGGCCAAACGAGCAGTACTTC. Translation: CASSQEIPGAGGPNEQYF.

The chain couples TRBV9 to TRBJ2-2; D might be TRBD1 (5 bases). The CDR3 is 15 amino acids. Trimming removed 4 bases from V and 5 bases from J, with 15 bases in between. Germline values: CDR1 SGDLS, CDR2 YYNGEE. The CDR3 sequence: CASSPVQGETGELFF. The CDR3 DNA is TGTGCCAGCAGCCCCGTCCAGGGCGAAACCGGGGAGCTGTTTTTT.

The V call is TRBV19, the J call TRBJ1-4; no reliable D call. CDR3 length: 13 residues. V gave up 2 bases and J gave up 4 bases, with 5 bases separating them. CDR1 LNHDA and CDR2 SQIVND come from the germline V gene (reference sequence). CDR3 sequence reads: CASSIKRNEKLFF. CDR3 DNA sequence: TGTGCCAGTAGTATAAAGCGTAATGAAAAACTGTTTTTT.

V gene TRBV7-9 combines with J gene TRBJ2-7, with 13 bases that match TRBD2. Germline V gene lookup returns CDR1 SEHNR and CDR2 FQNEAQ (reference sequence). Trimming removed 5 bases from V and 2 bases from J; junction bases left unmatched: 3. The CDR3 is 15 residues long. For the CDR3, the DNA is TGTGCCAGCAGCCCTGGACTAGCGGGAGCCTACGAGCAGTACTTC. The encoded protein is CASSPGLAGAYEQYF.

The rearrangement links TRBV27 to TRBJ1-1; 8 bases line up with TRBD1. Germline loops: CDR1 MNHEY, CDR2 SMNVEV (reference sequence). With 6 bases clipped from V and 5 bases from J, the junction kept 11 bases outside the gene matches. The CDR3 contains 15 residues. The CDR3 nucleotides are TGTGCCAGCAGCCTTAATACAGGGGGAAGGACTGAAGCTTTCTTT. It yields the protein CASSLNTGGRTEAFF.

The chain couples TRBV27 to TRBJ2-7; D is unclear. Trimming took off 4 bases at V and 2 bases at J, with 9 bases between the two ends. CDR1 is MNHEY, CDR2 SMNVEV, per germline (reference sequence). CDR3 length: 13 amino acids. Written as DNA, the CDR3 is TGTGCCAGCAGTTATGAGAAAACCTACGAGCAGTACTTC. Protein sequence: CASSYEKTYEQYF.

This clone was detected only once. The CDR3 loop is CASSQWTGMTGANVLTF. CDR3 nucleotides: TGCGCCAGCAGCCAATGGACAGGGATGACTGGGGCCAACGTCCTGACTTTC. The V call is TRBV4-3, the J call TRBJ2-6, with 8 bases matching TRBD1. The CDR3 is 17 residues long. Germline V CDR1 and CDR2: LGHNA, YSLEER. V lost 2 bases to trimming and J lost 2 bases; unmatched junction nucleotides: 5.

This chain connects TRBV15 to TRBJ2-1; 7 nucleotides line up with TRBD2. CDR1 and CDR2 (germline): LNHNV, YYDKDF (reference sequence). Unmatched junction bases numbered 5, after V lost 1 base and J lost 5 bases. The CDR3 is 15 amino acids. This CDR3 is CATSRGREANNEQFF. The CDR3 DNA reads TGTGCCACCAGCAGAGGACGGGAGGCAAACAATGAGCAGTTCTTC.

The rearrangement uses TRBV5-1 and TRBJ2-1; no firm D call. This CDR3 is built from 13 residues. Germline CDR1 and CDR2: SGHRS and YFSETQ. Trimming stripped 4 bases from V and 10 bases from J, with 15 bases between. CDR3 protein: CASSLRPEKEQFF. Here the CDR3 DNA reads TGCGCCAGCAGCCTACGCCCCGAGAAGGAGCAGTTCTTC. Using reference TRBV5-1 and TRBJ2-1 for the parts outside the CDR3, the full variable domain is KAGVTQTPRYLIKTRGQQVTLSCSPISGHRSVSWYQQTPGQGLQFLFEYFSETQRNKGNFPGRFSGRQFSNSRSEMNVSTLELGDSALYLCASSLRPEKEQFFGPGTRLTVL.

The rearrangement links TRBV15 to TRBJ1-4, with D unresolved. The V gene lost 2 bases and the J gene lost 8 bases, with 15 bases spanning the gap. The CDR3 contains 15 residues. The germline V gene has CDR1 LNHNV and CDR2 YYDKDF (reference sequence). CDR3 sequence: CATSRPSGGGEKLFF. The CDR3 nucleotides read TGTGCCACCAGCAGACCGTCCGGCGGCGGGGAAAAACTGTTTTTT.

J is TRBJ2-7 and V is TRBV27, with D maybe TRBD2 (6 bases). The CDR3 is 14 amino acids. V lost 2 bases to trimming and J lost 2 bases, with 10 bases between them. Germline-derived CDR1 and CDR2 are MNHEY and SMNVEV (reference sequence). The CDR3, as DNA: TGTGCCAGCAGTTTACCCGGGGGTACCTACGAGCAGTACTTC. It encodes CASSLPGGTYEQYF.

The genes are TRBV30 and TRBJ2-7, with D possibly being TRBD1 (5 bases). V dropped 2 bases and J dropped 4 bases, with 12 bases sitting between them. Germline values: CDR1 GTSNPN, CDR2 SVGIG (reference sequence). The CDR3 is made up of 13 amino acids. CDR3 region: CAWSKGAVYEQYF. The CDR3 nucleotides read TGTGCCTGGAGTAAAGGGGCTGTGTACGAGCAGTACTTC.

The chain combines TRBV5-1 with TRBJ2-2, with 7 nucleotides matching TRBD2. The CDR3 extends over 17 amino acids. The germline V gene has CDR1 SGHRS and CDR2 YFSETQ. Losses at the gene ends were 0 bases for V and 1 base for J; bases not matched to a gene: 6. The CDR3 sequence is CASSLGRLAQNTGELFF. As DNA, the CDR3 is TGCGCCAGCAGCTTGGGAAGACTAGCTCAGAACACCGGGGAGCTGTTTTTT.

The V gene is TRBV28, the J gene TRBJ1-1, with D maybe TRBD1 (6 bases). Trimming cost V 5 bases and J 5 bases, with 15 bases left between them. Germline CDR1 MDHEN, CDR2 SYDVKM. The CDR3 runs 14 residues. DNA for the CDR3: TGTGCCAGCAGTCCCCACAGGGAGGGAACTGAAGCTTTCTTT. Its protein product is CASSPHREGTEAFF.

This chain connects TRBV6-5 to TRBJ2-6; D is unresolved. Germline V gene sequence: CDR1 MNHEY, CDR2 SVGAGI. CDR3 size: 13 residues. V lost 7 bases and J lost 4, with 8 bases in between. The CDR3 nucleotides are TGTGCCAGCAACTCACTAGGGGCCAACGTCCTGACTTTC. Residues: CASNSLGANVLTF.